Detailed here is one TCR beta chain. This clonotype was seen many times. Its antigen remains undetermined. Base qualities were left out, and no much larger clone turns up one base away. For sequencing, an Illumina HiSeq 2500 was employed. Quantitative 5'-RACE with molecular barcodes was the method used to prepare the TCR beta libraries. The authors processed their data as follows. A new computational method, built on a probabilistic model of VDJ rearrangement, was used to identify disease-linked TCR variants. TCRdb reanalyzed the raw reads on its own, using fastp at Q25 for trimming and MiXCR for clone calling, and kept in-frame beta chains. Rows are combined by CDR3 protein, so each entry shows the most common genes and DNA. The V and J calls were not made by the authors but by TCRdb's processing. In this sample the table shows 700,000 to 1,000,000 distinct CDR3 sequences, around 11% of which occur a single time. Around 0.51% of the sample is in the top ten clones.

The CDR3 contains 13 residues, cysteine and phenylalanine counted. The read is trimmed to its CDR3 DNA, 39 bases read in frame from base 1. CDR1 and CDR2 are drawn from the germline V gene: SQVTM, ANQGSEA. The V end loses 6 bases and the J end loses 2 bases, and a stretch of 12 bases separates them. This sample is part of a study of CD8 T cells in ankylosing spondylitis (dated by TCRdb to 2015 to 2018). For the study in its entirety: T cell receptor beta repertoires were profiled in healthy donors and ankylosing spondylitis patients so that disease-linked TCR variants could be found. The whole study cohort included under 140 healthy donors and 25 ankylosing spondylitis patients. Peripheral blood was sampled, and synovial fluid was also collected from ankylosing spondylitis patients.

Here is what the overall study found, with its caveats: The disease-linked clones showed a CD8+ phenotype and occurred at relatively low frequencies in peripheral blood. Blood from ankylosing spondylitis patients appeared to be characterized by a TCR beta motif composed of under 10 highly homologous amino acid variants. Some motif variants were previously reported in synovial fluid and blood of reactive arthritis patients, suggesting common disease-initiation mechanisms. The disease-linked clones were reported as significantly enriched in matched synovial fluid samples from ankylosing spondylitis patients.

The rearranged chain carries TRBV29-1 and TRBJ2-3; the D segment might be TRBD1 or TRBD2, since each matches 6 bases. Sequenced sample: blood, either unsorted or a sorted T cell fraction (not recorded which). This receptor was identified in a male donor with ankylosing spondylitis. CDR3 region: CSVRGLTTDTQYF. The bases read TGCAGCGTCCGGGGGCTAACCACAGATACGCAGTATTTT.